This T cell receptor (beta chain) was profiled in a study of blood T cells in healthy people across ages. This CDR3 is 15 amino acids long. Germline V gene sequence: CDR1 SGHTA, CDR2 FQGNSA. With 2 bases removed from V and 5 bases from J, the gap between germline ends came to 15 bases. This clonotype appeared many times. Its antigen is not identified. Donors ranged from roughly 6 to 100 years old and were healthy Caucasians in Russia. General study points: The study could not conclusively compare naive and antigen-experienced cells, given its unsorted PBMCs.

Primers used in a second PCR of roughly 6 to 11 cycles were a sample-barcoded 5' primer and a J-beta primer mix. MiXCR, applied by TCRdb to the 5' RACE reads, yields one record per CDR3 protein. The sample lists approximately 700,000 distinct CDR3 sequences, 32% seen once, with less than 20% in the top ten. The chain combines TRBV7-2 with TRBJ2-5; D unclear. The receptor's source is an elderly woman in good health. The sequencing sample was made of blood. CDR3 sequence: CASSLSKGSRETQYF. CDR3 in DNA: TGTGCCAGCAGCTTAAGTAAGGGCTCGAGGGAGACCCAGTACTTC.